This T cell receptor (beta chain) was documented in a study of cytomegalovirus exposure and HLA in healthy donors. The study's findings and limits: In a later analysis, across HLA loci, associated TCR counts were highest for DRB1, lowest for HLA-C. Sequencing probably produced one cluster of sequence variants that were highly shared.

This clone was detected only once. Its target is unknown. PCR was performed using 60 Vbeta and 13 Jbeta primers. Assay: immunoSEQ multiplex PCR; the TCRdb copy retains only in-frame clones and omits some. The profile shows some 140,000 clones, 60% to 80% of them singletons. The TCR sequence derives from a man between 18 and 29 years old in good health and CMV-seronegative. Sequencing was carried out using PBMCs.

The CDR3 region has the DNA TGTGCCAGCAGCTTGTCAGGGGACACTGAAGCTTTCTTT. Amino acid sequence: CASSLSGDTEAFF. V gene TRBV11-2 combines with J gene TRBJ1-1, with D perhaps TRBD1 (6 bases). CDR1 and CDR2 from the germline V gene are SGHAT and FQNNGV. This CDR3 is built from 13 residues. Trimming pared 3 bases from V and 3 bases from J, leaving 8 bases between.